The clone carrying this T cell receptor beta chain was counted a few times. Its antigen is not known. This sample is drawn from a study of T cells in Graves' hyperthyroidism and ophthalmopathy. Study-wide results and caveats: Before onset, ophthalmopathy was predicted by the model a median 6.5 months earlier.

The CDR3 sequence is 13 residues long. The germline gives CDR1 LGHDT, CDR2 YNNKEL (reference sequence). Trimming cost V 1 base and J 8 bases, with 11 bases left between them. RNA transcripts served as the template for amplifying TCR beta CDR3 regions. A set of HTBI primers served as the primers for a first-round RT-PCR of the TCR CDR3. TCRdb redid the calling of the multiplex PCR reads with MiXCR, one entry per CDR3 protein. This sample has about 580,000 distinct CDR3 sequences, with around 14% found just once. Uncontrolled infection, other autoimmune disease, pregnancy and lactation each barred patients from inclusion.

V gene TRBV3-1 combines with J gene TRBJ1-2, with D hard to call. The sample consisted of blood. The receptor was derived from a woman in her twenties or thirties with Graves' hyperthyroidism that later progressed to Graves' ophthalmopathy. The CDR3 coding sequence is TGTGCCAGCAGCCAAGGACGCCAGTGGGGCTACACCTTC. Translated: CASSQGRQWGYTF.